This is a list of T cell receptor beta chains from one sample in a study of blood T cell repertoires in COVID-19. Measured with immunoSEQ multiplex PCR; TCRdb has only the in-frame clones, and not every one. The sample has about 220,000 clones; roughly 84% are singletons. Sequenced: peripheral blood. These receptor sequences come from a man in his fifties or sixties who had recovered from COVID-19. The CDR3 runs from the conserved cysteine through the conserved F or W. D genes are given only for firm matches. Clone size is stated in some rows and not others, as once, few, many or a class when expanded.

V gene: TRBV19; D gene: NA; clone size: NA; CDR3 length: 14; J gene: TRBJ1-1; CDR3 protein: CASSSLLGATEAFF; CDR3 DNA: TGTGCCAGTAGTTCCCTCTTAGGGGCTACTGAAGCTTTCTTT
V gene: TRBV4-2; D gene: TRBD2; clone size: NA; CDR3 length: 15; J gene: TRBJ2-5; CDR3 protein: CASSQGLAGGETQYF; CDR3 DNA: TGTGCCAGCAGCCAAGGACTAGCGGGAGGCGAGACCCAGTACTTC
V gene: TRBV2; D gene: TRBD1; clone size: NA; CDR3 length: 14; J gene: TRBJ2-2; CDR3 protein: CASGRTGVTGELFF; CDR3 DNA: TGTGCCAGCGGACGCACAGGGGTCACCGGGGAGCTGTTTTTT
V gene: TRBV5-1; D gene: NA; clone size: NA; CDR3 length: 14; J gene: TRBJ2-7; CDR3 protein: CASSLGQVTGEQYF; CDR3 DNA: TGCGCCAGCAGCTTGGGACAGGTTACGGGGGAGCAGTACTTC
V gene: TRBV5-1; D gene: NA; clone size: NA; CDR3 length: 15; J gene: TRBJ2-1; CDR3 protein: CASSLGTDFYNEQFF; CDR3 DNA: TGCGCCAGCAGCTTAGGGACTGACTTCTACAATGAGCAGTTCTTC
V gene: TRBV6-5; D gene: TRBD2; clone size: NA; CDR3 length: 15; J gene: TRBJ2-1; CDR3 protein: CASSYTGLAYNEQFF; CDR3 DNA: TGTGCCAGCAGTTACACGGGACTAGCCTACAATGAGCAGTTCTTC
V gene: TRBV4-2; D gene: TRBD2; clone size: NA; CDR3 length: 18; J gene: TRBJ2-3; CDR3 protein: CASSHGLAGGPGTDTQYF; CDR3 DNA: TGTGCCAGCAGCCACGGACTAGCGGGAGGGCCGGGCACAGATACGCAGTATTTT
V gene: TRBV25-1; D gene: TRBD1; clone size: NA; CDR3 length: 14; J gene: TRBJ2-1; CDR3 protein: CASSEYRGSNEQFF; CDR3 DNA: TGTGCCAGCAGTGAGTACAGGGGAAGCAATGAGCAGTTCTTC
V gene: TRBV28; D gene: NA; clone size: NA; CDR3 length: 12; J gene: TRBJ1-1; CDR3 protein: CASSLQVEAAFF; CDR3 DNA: TGTGCCAGCAGTTTGCAAGTCGAGGCGGCTTTCTTT
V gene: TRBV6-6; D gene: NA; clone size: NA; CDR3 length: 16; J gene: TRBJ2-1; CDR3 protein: CASSYVDQRFYNEQFF; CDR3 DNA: TGTGCCAGCAGTTACGTCGATCAGCGGTTCTACAATGAGCAGTTCTTC
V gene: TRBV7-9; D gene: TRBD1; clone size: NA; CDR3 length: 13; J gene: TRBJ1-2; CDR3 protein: CASSSQGAGGYTF; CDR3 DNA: TGTGCCAGCAGCTCACAGGGGGCAGGTGGCTACACCTTC
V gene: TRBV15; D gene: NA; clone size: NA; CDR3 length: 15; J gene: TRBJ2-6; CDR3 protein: CATSRGSSGANVLTF; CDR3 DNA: TGTGCCACCAGCAGAGGTAGCTCTGGGGCCAACGTCCTGACTTTC
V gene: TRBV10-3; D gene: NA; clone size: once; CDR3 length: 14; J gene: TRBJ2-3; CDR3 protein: CAISAQGGTDTQYF; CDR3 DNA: TGTGCCATCAGCGCCCAAGGGGGCACAGATACGCAGTATTTT
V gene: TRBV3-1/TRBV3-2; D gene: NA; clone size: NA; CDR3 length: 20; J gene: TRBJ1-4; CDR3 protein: CASSQERLGRGNATNEKLFF; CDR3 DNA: TGTGCCAGCAGCCAAGAACGTCTTGGCAGGGGAAACGCAACTAATGAAAAACTGTTTTTT
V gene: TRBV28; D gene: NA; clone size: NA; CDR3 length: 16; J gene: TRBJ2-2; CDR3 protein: CASSFSTPQNTGELFF; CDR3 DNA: TGTGCCAGCAGCTTCTCGACTCCCCAGAACACCGGGGAGCTGTTTTTT